Each of the 18 T cell receptor beta chains below was sequenced from the same sample in a study of CD8+ T cells in alopecia areata. As the sequencing template, cDNA was produced by extracting RNA and reverse transcribing it. Here immunoSEQ multiplex PCR was the method, and the copy in TCRdb shows in-frame clones only, minus some. The table includes hundreds of thousands of clones, just over 65% detected once. Treatment here: oral pan-JAK inhibitor, 5-10 mg twice daily. The sequences come from CD4+ T cells sorted from blood, collected between weeks 43 and 45, from a patient treated with tofacitinib. The receptors stem from a human donor with alopecia areata.

The DNA of the CDR3 is TGTGCCAGCAGCTTAGGAAGCGTGAAGTCCTACGAGCAGTACTTC. Its protein is CASSLGSVKSYEQYF. This sequence joins TRBV7-2 and TRBJ2-7; D is uncertain. The CDR3 has 15 residues. CDR1 and CDR2 from the germline V gene are SGHTA and FQGNSA. Deletions cut 1 base from V and 1 base from J, with 11 bases between.

The rearrangement uses TRBV4-2 and TRBJ2-7; TRBD1 agrees at 10 bases. This CDR3 has 15 residues. J was trimmed by 3 bases and V by 4 bases; bases with no gene match: 6. Germline V CDR1 and CDR2: LGHNA, YNFKEQ. The CDR3 protein is CASSPQTGGIYEQYF. The CDR3 DNA is TGTGCCAGCAGCCCCCAGACAGGGGGCATCTACGAGCAGTACTTC.

The chain employs TRBV18 and TRBJ2-3; D possibly corresponds to TRBD1 (6 bases). This CDR3 has 16 residues. Germline CDR1 KGHSH, CDR2 LQKENI. V was cut by 0 bases and J by 7 bases, with 17 bases left in between. CDR3 sequence reads: CASSPPSRWGRNTQYF. The DNA of the CDR3 is TGTGCCAGCTCACCACCGTCTAGGTGGGGGCGAAATACGCAGTATTTT.

This chain connects TRBV29-1 to TRBJ1-2; 10 bases match TRBD1. J was trimmed by 5 bases and V by 6 bases; bases with no gene match: 9. Germline-derived CDR1 and CDR2 are SQVTM and ANQGSEA. The CDR3 length is 14 residues. CDR3 nucleotides: TGCAGCGTCGACCCGGACAGGGGGAGTTATGGCTACACCTTC. Protein product: CSVDPDRGSYGYTF.

The chain links TRBV10-3 to TRBJ2-3; tentatively, D is TRBD2 (5 bases). The V end lost 0 bases, the J end lost 4 bases, and 11 bases lay between the germline ends. The germline V gene has CDR1 ENHRY and CDR2 SYGVKD. CDR3 size: 15 residues. CDR3 bases: TGTGCCATCAGTGAGTCTATAGCGTCCCCAGATACGCAGTATTTT. Encoded protein: CAISESIASPDTQYF.

The chain recombines TRBV14 with TRBJ1-1; D ambiguous. V lost 6 bases and J 3 bases, leaving 8 bases between the germline ends. Looked up from germline, CDR1 is SGHDN and CDR2 is FVKESK. The CDR3 is made up of 12 amino acids. The CDR3 loop is CASRSLDTEAFF. The CDR3 nucleotides read TGTGCCAGCAGATCACTAGACACTGAAGCTTTCTTT.

This clone was observed once. CDR3 loop: CASSRGAGETQYF. The CDR3 coding sequence is TGTGCCAGCAGTCGGGGGGCAGGGGAGACCCAGTACTTC. The chain recombines TRBV6-4 with TRBJ2-5, with D possibly matching TRBD2 (7 bases). Per germline, CDR1 MRHNA and CDR2 SNTAGT. V was cut by 5 bases and J by 5 bases, with 12 bases left in between. The CDR3 extends over 13 amino acids.

This clone was seen a single time. CDR3: CASGSRQGVDEQFF. For the CDR3, the DNA is TGTGCTAGTGGCAGCCGACAGGGGGTGGATGAGCAGTTCTTC. The chain employs TRBV12-5 and TRBJ2-1; TRBD1 agrees at 9 bases. The V and J ends lost 6 bases and 8 bases, in that order; junction bases with no gene match: 8. Looked up from germline, CDR1 is LGHNT and CDR2 is FRNRAP. This CDR3 spans 14 amino acids.

In this sample, this clone turned up a few times. This chain uses TRBV28 with TRBJ1-6, with 8 bases lining up with TRBD1. Germline CDR1 reads MDHEN; CDR2 reads SYDVKM. The CDR3 has 14 residues. Trimming cost V 9 bases and J 15 bases; bases outside gene matches: 16. CDR3 sequence (DNA): TGTGCCAGTACCCCTGCCCAGGGGGCTTCGGGCCTCCACTTT. Its translation is CASTPAQGASGLHF.

The chain carries TRBV27 and TRBJ2-1; TRBD2 aligns across 9 bases. Losses at the gene ends were 7 bases for V and 8 bases for J; bases not matched to a gene: 6. The CDR3 length is 13 residues. The germline gives CDR1 MNHEY, CDR2 SMNVEV (reference sequence). Here the CDR3 reads CASMAGGPYEQFF. DNA for the CDR3: TGTGCCAGCATGGCGGGGGGGCCATATGAGCAGTTCTTC.

DNA of the CDR3: TGCAGCGTTTCATATTCCGGGACAGGGGGCGATCAGCCCCAGCATTTT. Protein: CSVSYSGTGGDQPQHF. The chain uses TRBV29-1 and TRBJ1-5, with 12 bases aligning to TRBD1. The junction had 10 bases not matched to a gene; V was cut back by 5 bases and J by 5 bases. Germline loops: CDR1 SQVTM, CDR2 ANQGSEA. The CDR3 runs to 16 residues.

This clone has a handful of counts. This chain uses TRBV25-1 with TRBJ2-5; no firm D call. The CDR3 loop spans 10 amino acids. Germline CDR1 reads MGHDK; CDR2 reads SYGVNS. V was clipped by 8 bases and J by 5 bases, with 6 bases between them. CDR3 coding DNA: TGTGCCAGCGGAAGGGAGACCCAGTACTTC. It yields the protein CASGRETQYF.

This chain connects TRBV4-3 to TRBJ2-6; D is perhaps TRBD1 (6 bases). The CDR3 totals 16 residues. V lost 2 bases to trimming and J lost 0 bases, with 8 bases between them. Germline V gene sequence: CDR1 LGHNA, CDR2 YSLEER. CDR3 bases: TGCGCCAGCAGCCAATTAGGGGGCTCTGGGGCCAACGTCCTGACTTTC. This encodes CASSQLGGSGANVLTF.

The V gene is TRBV30, the J gene TRBJ1-4; D is undetermined. Germline V gene lookup returns CDR1 GTSNPN and CDR2 SVGIG (reference sequence). The length of the CDR3 is 18 residues. V gave up 0 bases and J gave up 7 bases, with 24 bases separating them. The DNA of the CDR3 is TGTGCCTGGAGTGTCCGACTCTTGAAGGAGGGTGAGGGTGAAAAACTGTTTTTT. Translation gives CAWSVRLLKEGEGEKLFF. The full variable domain, in which reference TRBV30 and TRBJ1-4 provide the parts outside the CDR3, is SQTIHQWPATLVQPVGSPLSLECTVEGTSNPNLYWYRQAAGRGLQLLFYSVGIGQISSEVPQNLSASRPQDRQFILSSKKLLLSDSGFYLCAWSVRLLKEGEGEKLFFGSGTQLSVL.

The chain recombines TRBV30 with TRBJ1-2, with TRBD1 matching 8 bases. The CDR3 contains 12 residues. After removal of 5 bases from V and 8 bases from J, the junction contained 7 bases not matched to a gene. Germline CDR1 and CDR2: GTSNPN and SVGIG (reference sequence). CDR3 loop: CAWARGPGGYTF. DNA of the CDR3: TGTGCCTGGGCCAGGGGGCCGGGCGGCTACACCTTC.

The CDR3 here is CASSMLDGEAFF. The CDR3 DNA is TGTGCCAGCAGCATGCTGGACGGTGAAGCTTTCTTT. The V gene is TRBV9, the J gene TRBJ1-1, with D hard to call. Germline CDR1 SGDLS, CDR2 YYNGEE. V was trimmed by 4 bases and J by 7 bases, leaving 11 bases between them. The length of the CDR3 is 12 residues.

CDR3 DNA: TGCGCCAGCAGTATACAGGGGCAAGAGACCCAGTACTTC. It codes for CASSIQGQETQYF. The J gene is TRBJ2-5, the V gene TRBV5-1; 7 positions match TRBD1. This CDR3 has 13 amino acids. Germline-derived CDR1 and CDR2 are SGHRS and YFSETQ. The J segment lost 2 bases and the V segment lost 5 bases, leaving 3 bases of the junction unmatched.

CDR3: CAWMPPGSPLHF. Here the CDR3 DNA reads TGTGCCTGGATGCCTCCAGGTTCACCCCTCCACTTT. J is TRBJ1-6 and V is TRBV30, with unresolved D. V lost 4 bases to trimming and J lost 9 bases, with 10 bases between them. Germline V CDR1 and CDR2: GTSNPN, SVGIG (reference sequence). This CDR3 is built from 12 residues.